This entry lists 11 T cell receptor beta chains sequenced from one sample in a study of blood T cell repertoires in COVID-19. Sequenced by immunoSEQ multiplex PCR; TCRdb stores in-frame clones only, minus some. The sample contains under 200,000 clones, around 85% of which appear only once. The sequenced sample was peripheral blood. Receptors were obtained from an older man with active or convalescent COVID-19.

The chain has TRBV7-9 and TRBJ2-1, with 8 bases fitting TRBD2. Germline V gene sequence: CDR1 SEHNR, CDR2 FQNEAQ (reference sequence). The CDR3 spans 17 residues. J lost 0 bases, V lost 1 base, and 5 bases had no gene match. The CDR3: CASSLVLADFSYNEQFF. As DNA, the CDR3 is TGTGCCAGCAGCTTAGTACTAGCGGACTTCTCCTACAATGAGCAGTTCTTC.

This sequence joins TRBV5-4 and TRBJ2-7; 8 nucleotides match TRBD2. The CDR3 length is 15 residues. Germline V gives CDR1 SGHNT, CDR2 YYREEE (reference sequence). V was clipped by 0 bases and J by 2 bases; unmatched bases: 4. CDR3 in amino acids: CASSLASGLTYEQYF. CDR3 nucleotides: TGTGCCAGCAGCTTGGCTAGCGGGCTTACCTACGAGCAGTACTTC.

J is TRBJ2-7 and V is TRBV28; 7 bases line up with TRBD1. The CDR3 has 13 amino acids. Germline V gene sequence: CDR1 MDHEN, CDR2 SYDVKM. V dropped 5 bases and J dropped 4; count of bases not matched to a gene: 5. The CDR3 DNA follows: TGTGCCAGCAGTAAGGGACAGCGATACGAGCAGTACTTC. It specifies CASSKGQRYEQYF.

This clone was recorded only once. The rearrangement links TRBV27 to TRBJ2-1, with a tentative D call TRBD2 (6 bases). This CDR3 contains 15 residues. The germline gives CDR1 MNHEY, CDR2 SMNVEV (reference sequence). With 2 bases removed from V and 9 bases from J, the gap between germline ends came to 17 bases. The CDR3 DNA is TGTGCCAGCAGTTTAGGGGCGGGACCCCAGTTTGAGCAGTTCTTC. Translation: CASSLGAGPQFEQFF.

This rearrangement joins TRBV3-1 (or the pseudogene TRBV3-2) to TRBJ2-5; 7 bases fit TRBD1. V gave up 2 bases and J gave up 5 bases; unmatched junction bases: 5. Per the germline V gene, CDR1 is LGHDT and CDR2 is YNNKEL (reference sequence). The CDR3 totals 14 residues. CDR3 protein: CASSQQTTGETQYF. Here the CDR3 DNA reads TGTGCCAGCAGCCAACAAACGACAGGGGAGACCCAGTACTTC.

This clone was recorded only once. The rearrangement uses TRBV28 and TRBJ2-3, with D possibly matching TRBD2 (5 bases). V was shortened by 7 bases and J by 2 bases, with 13 bases between the two germline ends. The CDR3 is 14 amino acids. Germline-derived CDR1 and CDR2 are MDHEN and SYDVKM. CDR3 nucleotide sequence: TGTGCCAGCACTCCCGCGGGTAACACAGATACGCAGTATTTT. Translation gives CASTPAGNTDTQYF.

This rearrangement joins TRBV7-8 to TRBJ1-6; D remains ambiguous. CDR1 and CDR2 (germline): SGHVS, FQNEAQ. Deletions cut 2 bases from V and 7 bases from J, with 12 bases between. This CDR3 is 15 amino acids long. The DNA for the CDR3 is TGTGCCAGCAGCTTATCGGTCACAGCCAATTCACCCCTCCACTTT. It codes for CASSLSVTANSPLHF.

The chain employs TRBV5-6 and TRBJ1-5, with D uncertain. CDR1 is SGHDT and CDR2 is YYEEEE in the germline V gene. The V end was cut by 2 bases, the J end by 0 bases, with 9 bases between. The CDR3 contains 15 residues. DNA of the CDR3: TGTGCCAGCAGCTTAGGACTAAATAGCAATCAGCCCCAGCATTTT. It is translated as CASSLGLNSNQPQHF.

This rearrangement joins TRBV3-1 (or the pseudogene TRBV3-2) to TRBJ2-4; 9 positions agree with TRBD1. Per germline, CDR1 LGHDT and CDR2 YNNKEL (reference sequence). This CDR3 is 16 amino acids long. With V trimmed by 2 bases and J by 7 bases, 9 bases remained unmatched. CDR3 sequence: CASSQRQGVKNNIQYF. The CDR3 nucleotides read TGTGCCAGCAGCCAACGACAGGGGGTGAAGAACAACATTCAGTACTTC.

The CDR3 loop is CAWSDQVFQPQHF. As DNA, the CDR3 is TGTGCCTGGAGTGATCAGGTTTTTCAGCCCCAGCATTTT. The chain links TRBV30 to TRBJ1-5; D unclear. The CDR3 sequence is 13 residues long. V lost 1 base to trimming and J lost 6 bases, with 10 bases between them. Germline values: CDR1 GTSNPN, CDR2 SVGIG (reference sequence).

This rearrangement joins TRBV3-1 (or the pseudogene TRBV3-2) to TRBJ1-2; D is unresolved. Deletions cut 0 bases from V and 1 base from J, with 9 bases between. Germline V lookup: CDR1 LGHDT, CDR2 YNNKEL (reference sequence). The CDR3 length is 15 residues. The CDR3 DNA sequence: TGTGCCAGCAGCCAAGATAGTTCGTTTAACTATGGCTACACCTTC. It translates to CASSQDSSFNYGYTF.